This is a list of T cell receptor beta chains from one sample in a study of cytomegalovirus exposure and HLA in healthy donors. Method: immunoSEQ multiplex PCR; TCRdb's copy keeps in-frame clones and lacks some. The sample carries some 150,000 clones, around 75% recorded once. Sequencing was done on a sample of PBMCs. All receptors derive from a man aged 30 to 39 in good health and CMV-seropositive. Both conserved end residues are part of each CDR3. D genes are given only for firm matches. Size tells how often a clone was seen (once, few, many) or the class of an expanded clone, and some rows leave it out.

j_call,v_call,clone_size,d_call,cdr3_nt,cdr3_aa
TRBJ2-7,TRBV5-6,.,TRBD1,TGTGCCAGCAGCCCAGGGTTTACTATAAGACAGGGATCTAGGGAGCGGTACTTC,CASSPGFTIRQGSRERYF
TRBJ2-1,TRBV6-5,.,.,TGTGCCAGCAGTTCTACCTATGAGCAGTTCTTC,CASSSTYEQFF
TRBJ2-5,TRBV6-5,.,TRBD2,TGTGCCAGCAGTTACTCGCCTAGCGGAGGAGAGACCCAGTACTTC,CASSYSPSGGETQYF
TRBJ2-7,TRBV2,.,.,TGTGCCAGCAGTGATCCCAGGGTCTACGAGCAGTACTTC,CASSDPRVYEQYF
TRBJ1-5,TRBV18,.,.,TGTGCCAGCTCACCGAGCGGGGACCAGCCCCAGCATTTT,CASSPSGDQPQHF
TRBJ1-2,TRBV29-1,.,.,TGCACCATACTATTGGAGCAAACCGGTGGCTACACCTTC,CTILLEQTGGYTF
TRBJ1-5,TRBV10-3,.,TRBD1,TGTGCCATCAGTGGGGGGACAGGAGATCAGCCCCAGCATTTT,CAISGGTGDQPQHF
TRBJ2-3,TRBV19,.,.,TGTGCCAGTAAGCGGGACAGGAGCACAGATACGCAGTATTTT,CASKRDRSTDTQYF
TRBJ1-4,TRBV6-1,.,.,TGTGCCAGCAGTTTTCACAGGGTTAACGAAAAACTGTTTTTT,CASSFHRVNEKLFF
TRBJ2-3,TRBV9,.,TRBD2,TGTGCCAGCAGCGCCTCACTAGCGGGAGGGACAGATACGCAGTATTTT,CASSASLAGGTDTQYF
TRBJ2-5,TRBV7-9,.,TRBD2,TGTGCCAGCAGCTCCCCCCCGGGGACTAGCGCCGAGACCCAGTACTTC,CASSSPPGTSAETQYF
TRBJ1-1,TRBV30,.,TRBD1,TGTGCCTGTCTTCAAGGGGGACAGGGGTTTGATAGGGGAGCTTTCTTT,CACLQGGQGFDRGAFF
TRBJ1-1,TRBV4-1,.,.,TGCGCCAGCAGCCAGTTGGGAACAGGGAACACTGAAGCTTTCTTT,CASSQLGTGNTEAFF
TRBJ2-5,TRBV5-4,.,.,TGTGCCAGCAGCGTAGACAGATTCCAAGAGACCCAGTACTTC,CASSVDRFQETQYF
TRBJ2-6,TRBV6-4,.,TRBD1,TGTGCCAGCAGGGGACAGGGCGGTGGGGCCAACGTCCTGACTTTC,CASRGQGGGANVLTF
TRBJ1-1,TRBV4-2,few,.,TGTGCCAGCAGCAACCTAGATGGGTTTGAAGCTTTCTTT,CASSNLDGFEAFF
TRBJ2-7,TRBV27,.,.,TGTGCCAGCAGTCCCTCCCCGGGTTTCGAGCAGTACTTC,CASSPSPGFEQYF
TRBJ2-7,TRBV27,.,.,TGTGCCAGCAGTTTTGGAGGGGGAGGGGACGAGCAGTACTTC,CASSFGGGGDEQYF
TRBJ2-7,TRBV30,once,.,TGTGCCTGGAGTGTACCACCAGTCCAGTACTTC,CAWSVPPVQYF
TRBJ2-5,TRBV5-8,.,.,TGTGCCAGCAGCTTGGGGGGCCGCAACGCGAGAGAGACCCAGTACTTC,CASSLGGRNARETQYF
TRBJ2-7,TRBV14,.,.,TGTGCCAGCAGCCTCGTGGACAGCTACGAGCAGTACTTC,CASSLVDSYEQYF
TRBJ2-3,TRBV7-9,few,.,TGTGCCAGCAGCTTAGCTGTCCTACCCACAGATACGCAGTATTTT,CASSLAVLPTDTQYF
TRBJ1-2,TRBV9,.,TRBD1,TGTGCCAGCAGCGTGACAGGGGGCGCTGGCTATGGCTACACCTTC,CASSVTGGAGYGYTF
TRBJ2-7,TRBV2,.,TRBD2,TGTGCCAGCAGTGACTCAGGGACTAGCGGGGGAACCTACGAGCAGTACTTC,CASSDSGTSGGTYEQYF
TRBJ2-5,TRBV7-3,.,TRBD1,TGTGCCAGCAGCTCGGACAGGTACCAAGAGACCCAGTACTTC,CASSSDRYQETQYF